Listed below are T cell receptor beta chains from one sample, sequenced in a study of shared clonotypes between healthy human individuals. The assay was immunoSEQ multiplex PCR, and TCRdb's table has in-frame clones only and misses some. The sample contains some 89,000 clones, about 68% of which appear only once. The sequenced sample consisted of memory CD8+ T cells sorted from blood. The receptors shown here come from a man aged 30 to 45 in good health. Each CDR3 is given with its conserved first and last residue. A D gene is named only where the DNA matches it firmly. Part of the rows lack a size; the others show once, few, many or a class for expanded clones.

D	size	J	V	DNA	CDR3
-	-	TRBJ2-7	TRBV5-1	TGCGCCAGCAGCTTGGTTCTCGACACCCCCTACGAGCAGTACTTC	CASSLVLDTPYEQYF
TRBD2	-	TRBJ2-1	TRBV10-2	TGCGCCAGCAGTGGACTAGCGTTCTACAATGAGCAGTTCTTC	CASSGLAFYNEQFF
-	-	TRBJ1-1	TRBV13	TGTGCCAGCAGCTTAGACAGGAGTCAATACACTGAAGCTTTCTTT	CASSLDRSQYTEAFF
TRBD2	-	TRBJ2-5	TRBV5-5	TGTGCCAGCAGCTTGGCGGGGACTAGGTCAGAGACCCAGTACTTC	CASSLAGTRSETQYF
-	-	TRBJ2-7	TRBV19	TGTGCCAGTAGTGCAGCGGCGGCCTCCTACGAGCAGTACTTC	CASSAAAASYEQYF
TRBD2	-	TRBJ2-1	TRBV4-3	TGCGCCAGCAGCCCGCGACTAGCGGGAGCGTACAATGAGCAGTTCTTC	CASSPRLAGAYNEQFF
TRBD2	-	TRBJ2-2	TRBV6-4	TGTGCCAGCAGACTAGCGGGAGACACCGGGGAGCTGTTTTTT	CASRLAGDTGELFF
-	-	TRBJ2-7	TRBV19	TGTGCCAGTAGTAAAGGGGGTCGGAACTACGAGCAGTACTTC	CASSKGGRNYEQYF
TRBD2	-	TRBJ2-1	TRBV10-3	TGTGCCATCAGTGAGTCGGTACTAGCGCCGAACTCCTACAATGAGCAGTTCTTC	CAISESVLAPNSYNEQFF
-	-	TRBJ2-1	TRBV28	TGTGCCAGCAGCCCCCCATGGGAAAGCTCCTACAATGAGCAGTTCTTC	CASSPPWESSYNEQFF
TRBD2	-	TRBJ2-3	TRBV2	TGTGCCAGCAGCCTCGGGTTGCGAGCGGGAAGCTCCAACACAGATACGCAGTATTTT	CASSLGLRAGSSNTDTQYF
TRBD2	once	TRBJ2-4	TRBV5-4	TGTGCCAGCAGCTTGGCCGGGAGGACCAAAAACATTCAGTACTTC	CASSLAGRTKNIQYF
TRBD2	-	TRBJ2-2	TRBV4-2	TGTGCCAGCAGCCATGTAGTGCGGGGGAGGGCCCCCACCGGGGAGCTGTTTTTT	CASSHVVRGRAPTGELFF
-	-	TRBJ1-4	TRBV7-8	TGTGCCAGCAGCTTAGCGCAGGGAGGATTTAATGAAAAACTGTTTTTT	CASSLAQGGFNEKLFF
-	-	TRBJ2-1	TRBV5-4	TGTGCCAGCAGCTTTGACAGTTCCTACAATGAGCAGTTCTTC	CASSFDSSYNEQFF